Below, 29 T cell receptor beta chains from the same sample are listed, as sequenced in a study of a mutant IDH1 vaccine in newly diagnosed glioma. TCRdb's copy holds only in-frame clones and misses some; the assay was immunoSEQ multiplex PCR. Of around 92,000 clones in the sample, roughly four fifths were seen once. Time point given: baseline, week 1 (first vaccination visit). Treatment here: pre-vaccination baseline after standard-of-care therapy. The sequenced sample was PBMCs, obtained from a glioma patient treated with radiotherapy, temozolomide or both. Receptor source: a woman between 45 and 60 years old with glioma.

This CDR3 is CASSDGGHTDTQYF. CDR3 DNA: TGCGCCAGCAGTGACGGGGGGCACACAGATACGCAGTATTTT. The V and J genes are TRBV10-1 and TRBJ2-3; tentatively, D is TRBD2 (7 bases). Germline-derived CDR1 and CDR2 are WNHNN and SYGVQD (reference sequence). Trimming took off 3 bases at V and 2 bases at J, with 9 bases between the two ends. The length of the CDR3 is 14 residues.

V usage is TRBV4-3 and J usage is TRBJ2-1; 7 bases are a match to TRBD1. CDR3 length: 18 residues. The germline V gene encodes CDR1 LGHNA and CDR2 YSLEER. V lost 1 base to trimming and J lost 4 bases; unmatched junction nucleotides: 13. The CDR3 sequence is CASSQGPQRTGLYNEQFF. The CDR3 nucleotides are TGCGCCAGCAGCCAAGGACCCCAAAGGACAGGTCTGTACAATGAGCAGTTCTTC.

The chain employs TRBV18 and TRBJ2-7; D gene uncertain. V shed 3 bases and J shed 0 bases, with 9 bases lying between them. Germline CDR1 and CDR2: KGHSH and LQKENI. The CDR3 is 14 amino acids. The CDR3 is CASSPHPTSYEQYF. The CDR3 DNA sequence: TGTGCCAGCTCACCCCACCCAACCTCCTACGAGCAGTACTTC. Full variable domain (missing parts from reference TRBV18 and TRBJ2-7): NAGVMQNPRHLVRRRGQEARLRCSPMKGHSHVYWYRQLPEEGLKFMVYLQKENIIDESGMPKERFSAEFPKEGPSILRIQQVVRGDSAAYFCASSPHPTSYEQYFGPGTRLTVT.

CDR3 protein: CASSLGGSTDTQYF. In DNA, the CDR3 is TGTGCCAGCAGCTTGGGTGGTAGCACAGATACGCAGTATTTT. This sequence joins TRBV5-4 and TRBJ2-3, with D hard to call. This CDR3 region has 14 residues. The V gene's germline CDR1 is SGHNT and CDR2 YYREEE (reference sequence). The V gene lost 0 bases and the J gene lost 0 bases, with 5 bases spanning the gap.

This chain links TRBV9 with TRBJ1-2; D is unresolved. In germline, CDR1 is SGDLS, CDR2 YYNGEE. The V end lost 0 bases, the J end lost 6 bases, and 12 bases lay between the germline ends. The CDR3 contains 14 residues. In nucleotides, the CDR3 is TGTGCCAGCAGCGTAGCAGGCGAGAGTCATGGCTACACCTTC. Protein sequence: CASSVAGESHGYTF. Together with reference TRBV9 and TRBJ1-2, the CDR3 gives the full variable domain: DSGVTQTPKHLITATGQRVTLRCSPRSGDLSVYWYQQSLDQGLQFLIQYYNGEERAKGNILERFSAQQFPDLHSELNLSSLELGDSALYFCASSVAGESHGYTFGSGTRLTVV.

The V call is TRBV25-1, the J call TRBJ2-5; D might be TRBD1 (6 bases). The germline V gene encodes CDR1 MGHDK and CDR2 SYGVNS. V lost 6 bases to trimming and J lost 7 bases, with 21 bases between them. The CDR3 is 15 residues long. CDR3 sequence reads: CASSPRGQGWVTQYF. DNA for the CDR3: TGTGCCAGCAGCCCTCGGGGACAAGGGTGGGTGACCCAGTACTTC.

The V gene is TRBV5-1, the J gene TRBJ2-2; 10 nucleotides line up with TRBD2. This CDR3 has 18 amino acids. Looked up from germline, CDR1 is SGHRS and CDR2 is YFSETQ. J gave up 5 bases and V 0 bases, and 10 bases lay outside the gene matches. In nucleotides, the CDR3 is TGCGCCAGCAGCTTGGAGGCTAGCGGGGGCGCTGGGACCGGGGAGCTGTTTTTT. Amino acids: CASSLEASGGAGTGELFF.

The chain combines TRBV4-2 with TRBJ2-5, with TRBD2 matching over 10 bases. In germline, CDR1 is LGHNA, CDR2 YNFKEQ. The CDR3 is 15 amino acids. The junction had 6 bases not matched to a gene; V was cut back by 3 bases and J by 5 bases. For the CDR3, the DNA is TGTGCCAGCAGCCAGGAGCGGGGGGGCGGGGAGACCCAGTACTTC. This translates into CASSQERGGGETQYF.

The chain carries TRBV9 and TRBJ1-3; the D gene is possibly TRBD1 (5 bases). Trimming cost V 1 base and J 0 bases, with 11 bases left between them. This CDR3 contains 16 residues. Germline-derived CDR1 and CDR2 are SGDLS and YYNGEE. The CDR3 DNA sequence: TGTGCCAGCAGCGTATCGGCAGGGAGCTCTGGAAACACCATATATTTT. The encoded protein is CASSVSAGSSGNTIYF.

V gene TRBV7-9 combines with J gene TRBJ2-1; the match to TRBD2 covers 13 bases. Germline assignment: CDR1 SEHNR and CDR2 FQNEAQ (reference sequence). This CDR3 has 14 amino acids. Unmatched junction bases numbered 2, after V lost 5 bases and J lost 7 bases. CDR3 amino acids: CASSPGLAGNEQFF. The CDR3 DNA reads TGTGCCAGCAGCCCGGGACTAGCGGGAAATGAGCAGTTCTTC.

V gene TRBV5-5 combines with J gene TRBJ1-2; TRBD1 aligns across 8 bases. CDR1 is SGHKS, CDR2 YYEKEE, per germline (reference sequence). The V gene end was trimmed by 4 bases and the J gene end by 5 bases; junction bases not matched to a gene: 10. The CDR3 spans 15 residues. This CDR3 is CASSPGGWLEYGYTF. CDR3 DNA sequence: TGTGCCAGCAGCCCAGGGGGCTGGTTGGAGTATGGCTACACCTTC.

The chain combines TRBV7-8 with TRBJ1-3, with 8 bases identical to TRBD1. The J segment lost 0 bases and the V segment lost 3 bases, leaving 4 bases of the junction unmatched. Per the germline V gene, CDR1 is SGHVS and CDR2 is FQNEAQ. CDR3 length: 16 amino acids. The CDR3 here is CASSLRTGLSGNTIYF. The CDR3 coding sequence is TGTGCCAGCAGCTTGAGGACAGGGCTCTCTGGAAACACCATATATTTT. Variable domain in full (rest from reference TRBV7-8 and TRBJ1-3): GAGVSQSPRYKVAKRGQDVALRCDPISGHVSLFWYQQALGQGPEFLTYFQNEAQLDKSGLPSDRFFAERPEGSVSTLKIQRTQQEDSAVYLCASSLRTGLSGNTIYFGEGSWLTVV.

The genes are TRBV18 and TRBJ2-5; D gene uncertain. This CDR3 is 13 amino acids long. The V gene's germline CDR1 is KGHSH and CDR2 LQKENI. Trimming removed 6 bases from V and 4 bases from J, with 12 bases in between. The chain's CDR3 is CASSPYYGETQYF. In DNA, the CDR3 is TGTGCCAGCTCCCCCTACTACGGAGAGACCCAGTACTTC.

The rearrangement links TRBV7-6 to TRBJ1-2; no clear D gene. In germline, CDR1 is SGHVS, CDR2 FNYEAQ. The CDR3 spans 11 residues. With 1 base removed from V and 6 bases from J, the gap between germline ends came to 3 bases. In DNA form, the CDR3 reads TGTGCCAGCAGCTTAGTCGATGGCTACACCTTC. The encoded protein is CASSLVDGYTF.

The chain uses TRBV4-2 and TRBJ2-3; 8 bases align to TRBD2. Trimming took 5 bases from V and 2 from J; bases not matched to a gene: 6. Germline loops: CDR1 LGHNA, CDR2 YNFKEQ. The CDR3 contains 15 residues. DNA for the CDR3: TGTGCCAGCAGCGTGCGGCGGGGGGACACAGATACGCAGTATTTT. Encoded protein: CASSVRRGDTDTQYF.

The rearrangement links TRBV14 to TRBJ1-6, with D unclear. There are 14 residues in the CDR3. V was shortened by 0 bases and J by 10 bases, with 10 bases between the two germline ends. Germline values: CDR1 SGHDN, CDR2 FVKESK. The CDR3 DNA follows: TGTGCCAGCAGCCAAGACCCGGTTTGGTCACCCCTCCACTTT. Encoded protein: CASSQDPVWSPLHF.

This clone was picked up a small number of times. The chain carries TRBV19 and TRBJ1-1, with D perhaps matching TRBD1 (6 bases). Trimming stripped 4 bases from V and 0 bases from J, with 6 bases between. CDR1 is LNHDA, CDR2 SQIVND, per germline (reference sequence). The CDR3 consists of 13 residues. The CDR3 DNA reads TGTGCCAGTAGTAGACAGGTGAACACTGAAGCTTTCTTT. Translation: CASSRQVNTEAFF.

The CDR3 bases are TGTGCCACCAGCAGAAGTAGAAGCAGCTTAAAAAACATTCAGTACTTC. Translated, it gives CATSRSRSSLKNIQYF. V usage is TRBV15 and J usage is TRBJ2-4; D is ambiguous. Trimming stripped 2 bases from V and 4 bases from J, with 15 bases between. CDR3 length: 16 residues. Germline V lookup: CDR1 LNHNV, CDR2 YYDKDF (reference sequence).

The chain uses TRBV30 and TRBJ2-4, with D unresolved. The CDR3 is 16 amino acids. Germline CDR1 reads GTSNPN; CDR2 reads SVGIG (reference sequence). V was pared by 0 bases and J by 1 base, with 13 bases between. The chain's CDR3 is CAWSVVGPGAKNIQYF. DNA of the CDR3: TGTGCCTGGAGTGTGGTGGGCCCTGGGGCCAAAAACATTCAGTACTTC.

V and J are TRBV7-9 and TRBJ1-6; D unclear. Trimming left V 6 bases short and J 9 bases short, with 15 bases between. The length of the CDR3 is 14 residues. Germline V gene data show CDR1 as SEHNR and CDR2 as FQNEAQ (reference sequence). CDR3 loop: CASRATKLGSPLHF. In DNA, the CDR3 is TGTGCCAGCAGGGCTACGAAGCTCGGTTCACCCCTCCACTTT.

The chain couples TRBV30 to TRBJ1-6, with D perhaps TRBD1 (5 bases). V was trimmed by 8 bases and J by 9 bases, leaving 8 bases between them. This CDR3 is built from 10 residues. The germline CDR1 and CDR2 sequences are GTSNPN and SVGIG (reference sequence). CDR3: CAVGGSPLHF. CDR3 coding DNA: TGTGCCGTGGGGGGTTCACCCCTCCACTTT.

For the CDR3, the DNA is TGTGCCAGCAGTTTAAAGGCCCAGCGGGGGGACACTGAAGCTTTCTTT. It translates to CASSLKAQRGDTEAFF. The rearrangement uses TRBV27 and TRBJ1-1; a weak D match, TRBD1 (5 bases). V lost 2 bases to trimming and J lost 3 bases, with 16 bases between them. Looked up from germline, CDR1 is MNHEY and CDR2 is SMNVEV (reference sequence). The CDR3 covers 16 residues.

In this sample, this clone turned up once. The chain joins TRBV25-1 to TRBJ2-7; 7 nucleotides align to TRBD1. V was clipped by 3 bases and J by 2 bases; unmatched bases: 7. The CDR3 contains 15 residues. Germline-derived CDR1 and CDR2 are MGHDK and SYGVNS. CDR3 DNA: TGTGCCAGCAGTGAGGCGACAGGGAGTACCTACGAGCAGTACTTC. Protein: CASSEATGSTYEQYF.

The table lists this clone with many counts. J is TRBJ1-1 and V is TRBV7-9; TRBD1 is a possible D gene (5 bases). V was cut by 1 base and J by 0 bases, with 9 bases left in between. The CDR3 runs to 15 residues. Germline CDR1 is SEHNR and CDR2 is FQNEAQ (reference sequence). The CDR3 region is CASSLGGDLNTEAFF. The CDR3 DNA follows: TGTGCCAGCAGCTTAGGGGGGGACCTGAACACTGAAGCTTTCTTT.

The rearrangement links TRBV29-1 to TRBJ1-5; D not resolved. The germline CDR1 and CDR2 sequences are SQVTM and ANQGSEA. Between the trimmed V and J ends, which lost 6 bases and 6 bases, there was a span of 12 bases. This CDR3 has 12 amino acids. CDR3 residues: CSVTSDGQPQHF. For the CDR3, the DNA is TGCAGCGTAACTTCTGACGGTCAGCCCCAGCATTTT.

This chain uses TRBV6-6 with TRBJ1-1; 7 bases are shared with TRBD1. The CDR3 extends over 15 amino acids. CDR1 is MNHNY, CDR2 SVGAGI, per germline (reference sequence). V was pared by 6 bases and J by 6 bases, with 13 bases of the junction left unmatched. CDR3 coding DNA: TGTGCCAGCAGCCAAAGCCCGGACAGGAGCGCTGAAGCTTTCTTT. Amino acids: CASSQSPDRSAEAFF.

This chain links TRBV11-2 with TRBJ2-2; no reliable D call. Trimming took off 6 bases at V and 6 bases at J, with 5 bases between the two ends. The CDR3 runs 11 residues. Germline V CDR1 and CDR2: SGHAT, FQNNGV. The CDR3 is CASSSPGELFF. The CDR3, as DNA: TGTGCCAGCAGTTCTCCCGGGGAGCTGTTTTTT.

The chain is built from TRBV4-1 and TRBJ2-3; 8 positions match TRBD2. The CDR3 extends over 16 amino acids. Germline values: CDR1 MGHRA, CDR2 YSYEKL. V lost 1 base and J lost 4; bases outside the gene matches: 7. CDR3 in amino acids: CASSQGVGLAADTQYF. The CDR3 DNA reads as TGCGCCAGCAGCCAAGGGGTAGGACTAGCAGCAGATACGCAGTATTTT.

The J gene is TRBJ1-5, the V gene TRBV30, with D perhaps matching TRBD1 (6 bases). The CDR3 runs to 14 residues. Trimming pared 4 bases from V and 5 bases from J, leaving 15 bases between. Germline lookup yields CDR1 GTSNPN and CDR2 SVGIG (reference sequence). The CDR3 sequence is CAWTGWGHDQPQHF. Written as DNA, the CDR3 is TGTGCCTGGACCGGTTGGGGGCACGATCAGCCCCAGCATTTT.